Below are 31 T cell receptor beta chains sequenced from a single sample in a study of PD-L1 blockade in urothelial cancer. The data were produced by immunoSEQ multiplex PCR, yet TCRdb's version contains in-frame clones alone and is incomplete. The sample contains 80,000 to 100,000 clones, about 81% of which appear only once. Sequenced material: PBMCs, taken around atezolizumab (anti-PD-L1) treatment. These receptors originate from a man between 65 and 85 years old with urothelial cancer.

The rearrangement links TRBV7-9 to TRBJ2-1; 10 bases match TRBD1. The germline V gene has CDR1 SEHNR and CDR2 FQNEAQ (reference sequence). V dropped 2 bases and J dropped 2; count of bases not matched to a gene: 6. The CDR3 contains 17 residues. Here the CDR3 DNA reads TGTGCCAGCAGCTTATACCCCGGGACAGGGGCCTACAATGAGCAGTTCTTC. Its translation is CASSLYPGTGAYNEQFF. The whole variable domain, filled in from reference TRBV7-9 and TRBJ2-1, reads DTGVSQNPRHKITKRGQNVTFRCDPISEHNRLYWYRQTLGQGPEFLTYFQNEAQLEKSRLLSDRFSAERPKGSFSTLEIQRTEQGDSAMYLCASSLYPGTGAYNEQFFGPGTRLTVL.

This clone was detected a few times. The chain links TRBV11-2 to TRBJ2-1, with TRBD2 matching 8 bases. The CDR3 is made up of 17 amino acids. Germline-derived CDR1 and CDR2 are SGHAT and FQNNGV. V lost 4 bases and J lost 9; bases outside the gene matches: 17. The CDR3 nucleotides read TGTGCCAGCAGCTCATTGAGGAGCGGGGGCCTACAGGGTGAGCAGTTCTTC. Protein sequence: CASSSLRSGGLQGEQFF.

In DNA form, the CDR3 reads TGTGCCAGCAGTGAAGCAGTACCTAGCCGGCAATTGCAGACCCAGTACTTC. Amino acid sequence: CASSEAVPSRQLQTQYF. This chain joins TRBV2 and TRBJ2-5; TRBD2 is a possible D gene (5 bases). V dropped 0 bases and J dropped 6 bases, with 20 bases sitting between them. The CDR3 has 17 residues. Per the germline V gene, CDR1 is SNHLY and CDR2 is FYNNEI.

The chain's CDR3 is CASSLAPTDTQYF. The CDR3 DNA follows: TGCGCCAGCAGCTTGGCTCCCACAGATACGCAGTATTTT. V gene TRBV5-1 combines with J gene TRBJ2-3; D not certain. CDR1 SGHRS and CDR2 YFSETQ come from the germline V gene. Trimming took 0 bases from V and 2 from J, leaving 4 bases between them. The CDR3 has 13 residues.

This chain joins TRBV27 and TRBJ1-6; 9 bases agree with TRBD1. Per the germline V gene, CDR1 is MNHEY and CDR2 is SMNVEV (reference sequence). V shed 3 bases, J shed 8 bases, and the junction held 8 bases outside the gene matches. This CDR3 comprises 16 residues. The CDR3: CASSFTGGGFDSPLHF. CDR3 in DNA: TGTGCCAGCAGTTTCACAGGGGGCGGTTTTGATTCACCCCTCCACTTT.

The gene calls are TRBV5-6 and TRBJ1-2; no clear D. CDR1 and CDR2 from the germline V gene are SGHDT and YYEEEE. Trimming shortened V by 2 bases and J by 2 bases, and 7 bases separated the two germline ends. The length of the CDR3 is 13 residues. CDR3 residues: CASSLGGNYGYTF. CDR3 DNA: TGTGCCAGCAGCTTAGGAGGGAACTATGGCTACACCTTC.

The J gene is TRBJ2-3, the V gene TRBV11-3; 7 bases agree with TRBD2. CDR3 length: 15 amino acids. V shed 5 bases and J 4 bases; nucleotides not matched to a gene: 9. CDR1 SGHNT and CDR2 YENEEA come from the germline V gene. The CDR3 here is CASSQDAGVADTQYF. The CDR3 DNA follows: TGTGCCAGCAGCCAAGACGCGGGAGTTGCAGATACGCAGTATTTT.

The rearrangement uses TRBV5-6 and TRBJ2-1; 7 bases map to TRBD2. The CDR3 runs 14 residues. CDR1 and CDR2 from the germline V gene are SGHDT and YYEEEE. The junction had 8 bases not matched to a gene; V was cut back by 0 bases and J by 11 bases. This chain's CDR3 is CASSLAMASGKQFF. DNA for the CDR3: TGTGCCAGCAGCTTGGCCATGGCTAGCGGAAAGCAGTTCTTC.

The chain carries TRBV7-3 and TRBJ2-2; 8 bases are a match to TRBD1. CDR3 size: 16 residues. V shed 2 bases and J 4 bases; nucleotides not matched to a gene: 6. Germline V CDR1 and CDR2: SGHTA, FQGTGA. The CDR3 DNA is TGTGCCAGCAGCTTACAGGGGGCAGGGACCACCGGGGAGCTGTTTTTT. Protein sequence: CASSLQGAGTTGELFF.

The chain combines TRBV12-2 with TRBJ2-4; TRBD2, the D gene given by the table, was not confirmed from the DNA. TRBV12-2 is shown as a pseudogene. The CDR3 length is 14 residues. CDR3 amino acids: CASRFSLAKNIQYF. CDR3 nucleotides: TGTGCAAGTCGCTTCTCTCTAGCCAAAAACATTCAGTACTTC.

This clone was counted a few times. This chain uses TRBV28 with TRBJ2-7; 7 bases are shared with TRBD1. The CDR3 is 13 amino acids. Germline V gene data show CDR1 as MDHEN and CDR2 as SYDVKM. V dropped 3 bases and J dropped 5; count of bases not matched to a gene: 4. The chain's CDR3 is CASSLIGGNEQYF. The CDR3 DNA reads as TGTGCCAGCAGTTTGATAGGGGGCAACGAGCAGTACTTC.

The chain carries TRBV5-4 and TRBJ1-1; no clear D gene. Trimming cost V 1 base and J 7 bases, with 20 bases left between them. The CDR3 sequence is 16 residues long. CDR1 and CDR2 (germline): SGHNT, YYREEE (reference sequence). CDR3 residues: CASSLKRRMVDSEAFF. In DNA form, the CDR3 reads TGTGCCAGCAGCTTGAAGCGACGCATGGTAGATAGTGAAGCTTTCTTT.

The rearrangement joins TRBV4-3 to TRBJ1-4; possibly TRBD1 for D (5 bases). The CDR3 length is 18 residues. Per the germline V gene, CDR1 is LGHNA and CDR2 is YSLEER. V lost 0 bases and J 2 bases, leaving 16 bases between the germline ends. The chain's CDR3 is CASSQDIPGGSTNEKLFF. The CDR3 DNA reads TGCGCCAGCAGCCAAGATATTCCCGGGGGATCCACTAATGAAAAACTGTTTTTT.

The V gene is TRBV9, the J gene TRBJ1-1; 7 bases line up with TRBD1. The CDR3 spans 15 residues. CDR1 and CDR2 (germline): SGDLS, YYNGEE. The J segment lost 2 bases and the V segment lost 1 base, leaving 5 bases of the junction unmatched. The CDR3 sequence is CASSVLPGGNTEAFF. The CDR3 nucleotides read TGTGCCAGCAGCGTACTACCAGGGGGAAACACTGAAGCTTTCTTT. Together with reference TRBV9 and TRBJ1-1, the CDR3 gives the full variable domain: DSGVTQTPKHLITATGQRVTLRCSPRSGDLSVYWYQQSLDQGLQFLIQYYNGEERAKGNILERFSAQQFPDLHSELNLSSLELGDSALYFCASSVLPGGNTEAFFGQGTRLTVV.

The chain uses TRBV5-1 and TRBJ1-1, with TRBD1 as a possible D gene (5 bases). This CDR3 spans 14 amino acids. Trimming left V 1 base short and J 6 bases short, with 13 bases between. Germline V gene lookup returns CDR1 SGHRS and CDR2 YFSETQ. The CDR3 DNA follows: TGCGCCAGCAGCTTGCGGGCTTCGGGGGCTGAAGCTTTCTTT. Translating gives CASSLRASGAEAFF.

CDR3 bases: TGCGCCAGCAGCTTGGAGCACACGGGCTACGAGCAGTACTTC. Protein: CASSLEHTGYEQYF. The chain joins TRBV5-1 to TRBJ2-7; D not certain. CDR3 length: 14 amino acids. The V and J ends lost 0 bases and 3 bases respectively, with 10 bases between them. CDR1 and CDR2 from the germline V gene are SGHRS and YFSETQ.

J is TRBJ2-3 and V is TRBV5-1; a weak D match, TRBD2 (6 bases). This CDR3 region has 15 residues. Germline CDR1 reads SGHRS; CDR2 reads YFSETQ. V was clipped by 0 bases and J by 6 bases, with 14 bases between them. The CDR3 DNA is TGCGCCAGCAGCTTGGCCGGGAGAGGATTTGATACGCAGTATTTT. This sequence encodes CASSLAGRGFDTQYF.

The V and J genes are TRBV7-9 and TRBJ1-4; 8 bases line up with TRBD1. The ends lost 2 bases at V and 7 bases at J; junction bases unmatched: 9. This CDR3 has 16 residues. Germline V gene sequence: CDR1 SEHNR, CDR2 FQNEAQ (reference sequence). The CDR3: CASSLSLGQGGEKLFF. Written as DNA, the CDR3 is TGTGCCAGCAGCTTAAGTCTCGGACAGGGTGGTGAAAAACTGTTTTTT.

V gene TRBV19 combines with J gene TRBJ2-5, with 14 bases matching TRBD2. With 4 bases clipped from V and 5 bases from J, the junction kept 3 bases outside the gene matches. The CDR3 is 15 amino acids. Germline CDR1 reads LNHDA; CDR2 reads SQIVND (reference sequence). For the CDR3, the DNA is TGTGCCAGTAGTACGACTAGCGGGAGGGGCGAGACCCAGTACTTC. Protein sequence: CASSTTSGRGETQYF.

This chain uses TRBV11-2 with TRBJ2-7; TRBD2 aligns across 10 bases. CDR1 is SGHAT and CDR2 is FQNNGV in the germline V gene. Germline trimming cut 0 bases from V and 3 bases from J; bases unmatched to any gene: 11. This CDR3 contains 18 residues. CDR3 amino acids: CASSLEASGSLGSYEQYF. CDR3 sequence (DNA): TGTGCCAGCAGCTTAGAGGCTAGCGGGAGCCTAGGGAGCTACGAGCAGTACTTC.

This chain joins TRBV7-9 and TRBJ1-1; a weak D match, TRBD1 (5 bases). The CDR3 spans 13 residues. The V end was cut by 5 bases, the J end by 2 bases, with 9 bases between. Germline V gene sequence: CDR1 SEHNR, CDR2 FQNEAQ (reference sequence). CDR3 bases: TGTGCCAGCAGCCTCGACAGTAACACTGAAGCTTTCTTT. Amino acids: CASSLDSNTEAFF.

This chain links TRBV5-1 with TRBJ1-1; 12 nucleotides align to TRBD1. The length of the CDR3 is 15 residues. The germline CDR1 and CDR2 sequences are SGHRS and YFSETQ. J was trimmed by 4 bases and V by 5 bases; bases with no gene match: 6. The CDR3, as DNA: TGCGCCAGCAGGGGGACAGGGGGCGCTGGCACTGAAGCTTTCTTT. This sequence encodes CASRGTGGAGTEAFF.

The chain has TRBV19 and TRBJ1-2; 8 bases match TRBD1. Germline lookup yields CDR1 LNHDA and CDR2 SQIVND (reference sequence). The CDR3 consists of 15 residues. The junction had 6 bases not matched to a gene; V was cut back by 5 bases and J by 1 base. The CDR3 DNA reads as TGTGCCAGTAGTGGCCGGACAGGGAGTAACTATGGCTACACCTTC. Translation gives CASSGRTGSNYGYTF. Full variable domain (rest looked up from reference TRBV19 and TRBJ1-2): DGGITQSPKYLFRKEGQNVTLSCEQNLNHDAMYWYRQDPGQGLRLIYYSQIVNDFQKGDIAEGYSVSREKKESFPLTVTSAQKNPTAFYLCASSGRTGSNYGYTFGSGTRLTVV.

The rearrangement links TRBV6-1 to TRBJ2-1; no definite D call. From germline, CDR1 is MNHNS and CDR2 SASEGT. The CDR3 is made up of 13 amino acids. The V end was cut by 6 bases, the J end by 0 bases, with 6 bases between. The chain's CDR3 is CASRPSSYNEQFF. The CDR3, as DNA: TGTGCCAGCAGGCCCAGCTCCTACAATGAGCAGTTCTTC.

CDR3 residues: CASSSLLGTDTQYF. CDR3 nucleotides: TGTGCCAGTAGTTCCCTATTGGGCACAGATACGCAGTATTTT. J is TRBJ2-3 and V is TRBV19, with D hard to call. Germline V gives CDR1 LNHDA, CDR2 SQIVND (reference sequence). This CDR3 has 14 amino acids. V dropped 5 bases and J dropped 1 base, with 10 bases sitting between them.

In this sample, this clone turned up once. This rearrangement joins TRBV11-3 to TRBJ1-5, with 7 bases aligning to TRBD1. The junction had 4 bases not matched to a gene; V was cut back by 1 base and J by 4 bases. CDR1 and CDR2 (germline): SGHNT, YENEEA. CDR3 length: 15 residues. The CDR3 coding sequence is TGTGCCAGCAGCTTAGGGACAGGTGCTAATCAGCCCCAGCATTTT. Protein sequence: CASSLGTGANQPQHF.

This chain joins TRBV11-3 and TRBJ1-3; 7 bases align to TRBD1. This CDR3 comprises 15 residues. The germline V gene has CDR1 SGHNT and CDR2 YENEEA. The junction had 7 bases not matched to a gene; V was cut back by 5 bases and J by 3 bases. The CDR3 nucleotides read TGTGCCAGCAGCCCCCGGACAGGAATTGGAAACACCATATATTTT. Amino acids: CASSPRTGIGNTIYF.

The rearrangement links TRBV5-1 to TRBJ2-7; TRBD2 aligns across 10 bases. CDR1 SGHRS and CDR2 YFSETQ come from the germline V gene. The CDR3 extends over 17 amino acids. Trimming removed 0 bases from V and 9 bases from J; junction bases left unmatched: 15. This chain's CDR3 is CASSLAASGSSAGGQYF. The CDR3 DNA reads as TGCGCCAGCAGCTTGGCGGCTAGCGGGAGTAGTGCTGGCGGGCAGTACTTC.

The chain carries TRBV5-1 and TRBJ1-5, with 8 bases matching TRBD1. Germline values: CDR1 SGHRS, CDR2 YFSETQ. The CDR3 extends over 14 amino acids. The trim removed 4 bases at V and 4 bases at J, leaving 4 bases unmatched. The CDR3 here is CASSVDRENQPQHF. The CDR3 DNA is TGCGCCAGCAGCGTGGACAGGGAAAATCAGCCCCAGCATTTT.

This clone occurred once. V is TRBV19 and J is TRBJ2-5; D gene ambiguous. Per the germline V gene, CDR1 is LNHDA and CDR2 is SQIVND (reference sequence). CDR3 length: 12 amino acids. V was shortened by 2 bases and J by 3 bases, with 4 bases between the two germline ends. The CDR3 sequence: CASSISKETQYF. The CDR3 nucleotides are TGTGCCAGTAGTATATCCAAAGAGACCCAGTACTTC. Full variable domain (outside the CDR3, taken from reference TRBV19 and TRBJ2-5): DGGITQSPKYLFRKEGQNVTLSCEQNLNHDAMYWYRQDPGQGLRLIYYSQIVNDFQKGDIAEGYSVSREKKESFPLTVTSAQKNPTAFYLCASSISKETQYFGPGTRLLVL.

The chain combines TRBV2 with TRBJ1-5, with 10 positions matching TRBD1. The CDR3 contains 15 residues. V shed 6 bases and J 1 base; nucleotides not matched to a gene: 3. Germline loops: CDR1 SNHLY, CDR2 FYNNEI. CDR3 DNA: TGTGCCAGCAGGGGGGACAGGGGAAGCAATCAGCCCCAGCATTTT. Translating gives CASRGDRGSNQPQHF.